The clone carrying this T cell receptor beta chain was detected only a few times. The sample comes from a study of blood T cell repertoires in COVID-19. Study overall: COVID-19 samples from acute and convalescent phases originated in the United States, Italy and Spain. From T cells, B-cell-depleted T cells, or PBMCs came the material, which was cDNA or gDNA.

Germline assignment: CDR1 LNHDA and CDR2 SQIVND (reference sequence). The length of the CDR3 is 16 residues. Trimming pared 2 bases from V and 1 base from J, leaving 12 bases between. Under the authors' procedure: Counts of nucleated cells, estimated from reference gene primer amplification, were obtained. Here immunoSEQ multiplex PCR was the method, and the copy in TCRdb shows in-frame clones only, minus some. V, J and clone size are taken as reported in that table, and D and trimming were inferred from the DNA itself. The profile shows around 250,000 clones, about 85% of them singletons. The chain employs TRBV19 and TRBJ1-5; tentative D call: TRBD1 (5 bases). Sequencing was done on a sample of peripheral blood. The TCR sequence derives from a man between 18 and 35 years old with active or convalescent COVID-19. Here the CDR3 reads CASSISQGLSNQPQHF. The CDR3 DNA sequence: TGTGCCAGTAGTATATCTCAGGGCTTGAGCAATCAGCCCCAGCATTTT. The variable domain in full, with the rest retrieved from reference TRBV19 and TRBJ1-5, is DGGITQSPKYLFRKEGQNVTLSCEQNLNHDAMYWYRQDPGQGLRLIYYSQIVNDFQKGDIAEGYSVSREKKESFPLTVTSAQKNPTAFYLCASSISQGLSNQPQHFGDGTRLSIL.